A selection of T cell receptor beta chains follows, all from one sample in a study of OX40 agonist ivuxolimab in advanced cancers. Assay: immunoSEQ multiplex PCR; the TCRdb copy retains only in-frame clones and omits some. The table lists 65,000 to 90,000 clones, about four fifths of them singletons. The sample in question was CD4+ or CD8+ T cells sorted from blood, obtained in a trial of the OX40 agonist ivuxolimab. These receptor sequences come from an adult with an advanced solid tumor such as melanoma, head and neck, liver or kidney cancer. CDR3s include the opening cysteine and the closing phenylalanine or tryptophan. D genes are given only for firm matches. Only some rows state a clone size, as once, few, many or a class for expanded clones.

D gene: .
V gene: TRBV5-1
clone size: .
J gene: TRBJ2-2
CDR3 protein: CASSLEFRVTGELFF
CDR3 DNA: TGCGCCAGCAGCTTGGAGTTTCGGGTGACCGGGGAGCTGTTTTTT

D gene: .
V gene: TRBV4-3
clone size: .
J gene: TRBJ2-2
CDR3 protein: CASSQDYATGELFF
CDR3 DNA: TGCGCCAGCAGCCAAGATTATGCCACCGGGGAGCTGTTTTTT

D gene: .
V gene: TRBV2
clone size: .
J gene: TRBJ1-4
CDR3 protein: CASRDLLAGATNEKLFF
CDR3 DNA: TGTGCCAGCAGGGACCTTCTGGCAGGCGCAACTAATGAAAAACTGTTTTTT

D gene: .
V gene: TRBV6-6
clone size: .
J gene: TRBJ1-2
CDR3 protein: CASSYSRQSQSGYTF
CDR3 DNA: TGTGCCAGCAGTTACTCCCGACAGTCTCAAAGCGGCTACACCTTC

D gene: TRBD1
V gene: TRBV5-1
clone size: .
J gene: TRBJ1-1
CDR3 protein: CASSPGQMTGTEAFF
CDR3 DNA: TGCGCCAGCAGCCCAGGACAGATGACAGGGACTGAAGCTTTCTTT

D gene: .
V gene: TRBV4-2
clone size: few
J gene: TRBJ1-6
CDR3 protein: CASSQEDRGNSPLHF
CDR3 DNA: TGTGCCAGCAGCCAGGAGGACCGGGGGAATTCACCCCTCCACTTT

D gene: .
V gene: TRBV7-9
clone size: .
J gene: TRBJ1-2
CDR3 protein: CASSHGQNGYTF
CDR3 DNA: TGTGCCAGCAGCCACGGACAGAATGGCTACACCTTC

D gene: .
V gene: TRBV6-1
clone size: once
J gene: TRBJ1-2
CDR3 protein: CASIKGSGANGYTF
CDR3 DNA: TGTGCCAGCATCAAAGGAAGTGGGGCCAATGGCTACACCTTC

D gene: .
V gene: TRBV6-1
clone size: .
J gene: TRBJ2-3
CDR3 protein: CASSEGSGTDTQYF
CDR3 DNA: TGTGCCAGCAGTGAAGGTAGCGGCACAGATACGCAGTATTTT

D gene: .
V gene: TRBV5-6
clone size: .
J gene: TRBJ1-2
CDR3 protein: CASSRNREFTWYGYTF
CDR3 DNA: TGTGCCAGCAGCCGGAACAGGGAGTTCACCTGGTATGGCTACACCTTC

D gene: .
V gene: TRBV20-1
clone size: once
J gene: TRBJ1-2
CDR3 protein: CSAFRVGGYTF
CDR3 DNA: TGCAGTGCCTTCAGGGTCGGCGGCTACACCTTC

D gene: .
V gene: TRBV19
clone size: .
J gene: TRBJ1-1
CDR3 protein: CASSITWELNTEAFF
CDR3 DNA: TGTGCCAGTAGTATAACCTGGGAGCTGAACACTGAAGCTTTCTTT

D gene: .
V gene: TRBV4-1
clone size: many
J gene: TRBJ1-2
CDR3 protein: CASSQDGGVAIGYTF
CDR3 DNA: TGCGCCAGCAGCCAAGATGGAGGGGTGGCAATAGGCTACACCTTC

D gene: TRBD2
V gene: TRBV28
clone size: .
J gene: TRBJ2-3
CDR3 protein: CASSLSGLAGTTDTQYF
CDR3 DNA: TGTGCCAGCAGTCTATCCGGACTAGCGGGGACCACAGATACGCAGTATTTT

D gene: TRBD1
V gene: TRBV19
clone size: .
J gene: TRBJ2-2
CDR3 protein: CASRRGLGELFF
CDR3 DNA: TGTGCCAGTCGAAGGGGGCTCGGGGAGCTGTTTTTT